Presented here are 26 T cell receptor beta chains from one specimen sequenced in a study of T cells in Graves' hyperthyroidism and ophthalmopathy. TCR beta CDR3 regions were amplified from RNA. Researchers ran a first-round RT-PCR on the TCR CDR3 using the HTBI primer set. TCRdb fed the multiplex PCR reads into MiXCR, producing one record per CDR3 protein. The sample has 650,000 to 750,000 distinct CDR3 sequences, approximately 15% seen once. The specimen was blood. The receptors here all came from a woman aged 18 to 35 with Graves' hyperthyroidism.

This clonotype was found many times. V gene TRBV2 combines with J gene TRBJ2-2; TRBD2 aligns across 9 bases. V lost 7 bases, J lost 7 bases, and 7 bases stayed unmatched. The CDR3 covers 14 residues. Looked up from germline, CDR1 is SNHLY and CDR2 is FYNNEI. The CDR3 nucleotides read TGTGCCAGCAAAATAGCGGGAGCGGTCGGGGAGCTGTTTTTT. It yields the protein CASKIAGAVGELFF.

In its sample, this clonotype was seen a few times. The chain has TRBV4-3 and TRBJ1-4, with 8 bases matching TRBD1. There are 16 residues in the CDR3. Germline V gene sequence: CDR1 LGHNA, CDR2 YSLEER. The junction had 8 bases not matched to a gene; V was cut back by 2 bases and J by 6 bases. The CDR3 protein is CASSQPGDRSHEKLFF. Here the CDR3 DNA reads TGCGCCAGCAGCCAACCCGGGGACAGGTCCCATGAAAAACTGTTTTTT.

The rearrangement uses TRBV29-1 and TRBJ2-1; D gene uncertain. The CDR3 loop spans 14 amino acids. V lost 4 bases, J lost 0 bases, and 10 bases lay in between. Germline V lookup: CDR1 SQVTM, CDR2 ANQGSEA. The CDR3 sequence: CSVVPASSYNEQFF. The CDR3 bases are TGCAGCGTTGTCCCCGCCAGCTCCTACAATGAGCAGTTCTTC.

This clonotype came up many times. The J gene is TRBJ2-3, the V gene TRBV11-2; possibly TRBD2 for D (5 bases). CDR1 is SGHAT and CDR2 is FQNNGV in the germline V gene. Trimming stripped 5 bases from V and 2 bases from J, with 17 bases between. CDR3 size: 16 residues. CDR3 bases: TGTGCCAGCAGCCCCTTCGATGTCGGGGTCACAGATACGCAGTATTTT. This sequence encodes CASSPFDVGVTDTQYF.

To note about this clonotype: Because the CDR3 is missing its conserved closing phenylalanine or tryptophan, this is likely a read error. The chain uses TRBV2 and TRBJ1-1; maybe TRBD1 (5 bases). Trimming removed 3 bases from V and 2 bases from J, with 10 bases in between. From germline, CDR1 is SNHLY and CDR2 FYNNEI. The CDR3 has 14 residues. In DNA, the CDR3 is TGTGCCAGCAGTGACTGGGGGGAAAACACTGAAGCTTTCTCT. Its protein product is CASSDWGENTEAFS.

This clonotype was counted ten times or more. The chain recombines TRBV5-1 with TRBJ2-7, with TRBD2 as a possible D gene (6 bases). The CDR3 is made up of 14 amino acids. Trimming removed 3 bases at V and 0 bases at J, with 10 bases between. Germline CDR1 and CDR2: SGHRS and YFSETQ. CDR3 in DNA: TGCGCCAGCAGCTCCGGGAGCCCCTCCTACGAGCAGTACTTC. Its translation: CASSSGSPSYEQYF.

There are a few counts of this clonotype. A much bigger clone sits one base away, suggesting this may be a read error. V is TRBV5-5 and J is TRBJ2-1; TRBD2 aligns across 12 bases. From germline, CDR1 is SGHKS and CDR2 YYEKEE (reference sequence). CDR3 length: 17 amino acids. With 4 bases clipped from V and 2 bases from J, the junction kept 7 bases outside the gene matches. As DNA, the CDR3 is TGTGCCAGCAGCCCGCCCCTAGCGGGAGGGACCTACAATGAGCAGTTCTTC. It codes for CASSPPLAGGTYNEQFF. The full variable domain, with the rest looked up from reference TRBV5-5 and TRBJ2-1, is DAGVTQSPTHLIKTRGQQVTLRCSPISGHKSVSWYQQVLGQGPQFIFQYYEKEERGRGNFPDRFSARQFPNYSSELNVNALLLGDSALYLCASSPPLAGGTYNEQFFGPGTRLTVL.

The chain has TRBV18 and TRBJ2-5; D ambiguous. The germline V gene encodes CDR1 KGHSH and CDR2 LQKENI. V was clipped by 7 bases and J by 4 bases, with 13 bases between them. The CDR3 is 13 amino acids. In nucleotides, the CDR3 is TGTGCCAGCTTACCTCTGGGGATAGAGACCCAGTACTTC. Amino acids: CASLPLGIETQYF. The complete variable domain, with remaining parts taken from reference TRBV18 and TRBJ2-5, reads NAGVMQNPRHLVRRRGQEARLRCSPMKGHSHVYWYRQLPEEGLKFMVYLQKENIIDESGMPKERFSAEFPKEGPSILRIQQVVRGDSAAYFCASLPLGIETQYFGPGTRLLVL.

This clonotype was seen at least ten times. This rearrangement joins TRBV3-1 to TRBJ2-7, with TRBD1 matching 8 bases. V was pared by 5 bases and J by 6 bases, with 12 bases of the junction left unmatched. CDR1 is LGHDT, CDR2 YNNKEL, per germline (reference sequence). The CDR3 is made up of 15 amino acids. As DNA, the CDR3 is TGTGCCAGCAGCTCACCGGGACAGGCACGTCTCGAGCAGTACTTC. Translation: CASSSPGQARLEQYF.

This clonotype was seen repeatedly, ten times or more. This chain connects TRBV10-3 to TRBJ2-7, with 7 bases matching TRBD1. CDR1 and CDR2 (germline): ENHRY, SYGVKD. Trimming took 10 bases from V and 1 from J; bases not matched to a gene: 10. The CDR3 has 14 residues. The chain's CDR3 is CATTKGQPSYEQYF. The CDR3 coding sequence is TGTGCCACTACTAAGGGACAGCCGTCCTACGAGCAGTACTTC.

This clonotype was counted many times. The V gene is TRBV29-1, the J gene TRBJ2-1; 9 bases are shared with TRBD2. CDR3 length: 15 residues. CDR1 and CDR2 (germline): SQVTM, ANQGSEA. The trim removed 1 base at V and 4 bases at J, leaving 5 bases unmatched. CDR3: CSVEAGTSSYNEQFF. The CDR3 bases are TGCAGCGTTGAAGCGGGGACTAGCTCTTACAATGAGCAGTTCTTC.

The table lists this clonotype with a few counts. The CDR3 nucleotides are TGTGCCAGCAGCTTCGATGGCGGGACGTCCTACGAGCAGTACTTC. This encodes CASSFDGGTSYEQYF. The chain is built from TRBV7-3 and TRBJ2-7; D possibly corresponds to TRBD2 (6 bases). The length of the CDR3 is 15 residues. Trimming stripped 3 bases from V and 1 base from J, with 13 bases between. In germline, CDR1 is SGHTA, CDR2 FQGTGA. The full variable domain, with the rest looked up from reference TRBV7-3 and TRBJ2-7, is GAGVSQTPSNKVTEKGKYVELRCDPISGHTALYWYRQSLGQGPEFLIYFQGTGAADDSGLPNDRFFAVRPEGSVSTLKIQRTERGDSAVYLCASSFDGGTSYEQYFGPGTRLTVT.

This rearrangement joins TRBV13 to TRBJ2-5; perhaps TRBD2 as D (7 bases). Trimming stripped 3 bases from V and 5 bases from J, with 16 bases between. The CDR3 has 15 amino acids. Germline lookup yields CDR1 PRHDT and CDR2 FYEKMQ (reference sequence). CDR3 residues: CASSFLGGLVETQYF. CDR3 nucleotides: TGTGCCAGCAGCTTCCTCGGGGGGCTGGTGGAGACCCAGTACTTC.

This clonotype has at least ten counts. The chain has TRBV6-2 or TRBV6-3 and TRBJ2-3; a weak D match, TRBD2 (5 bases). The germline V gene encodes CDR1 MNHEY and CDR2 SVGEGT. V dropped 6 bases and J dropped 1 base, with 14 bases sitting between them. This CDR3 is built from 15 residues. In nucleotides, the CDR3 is TGTGCCAGCAGAGCTGCCGGGATCCGCACAGATACGCAGTATTTT. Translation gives CASRAAGIRTDTQYF.

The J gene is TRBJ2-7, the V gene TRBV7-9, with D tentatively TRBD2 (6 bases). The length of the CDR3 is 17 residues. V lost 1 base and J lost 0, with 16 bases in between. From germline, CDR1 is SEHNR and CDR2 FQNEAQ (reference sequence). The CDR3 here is CASSLVIGVGGSYEQYF. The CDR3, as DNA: TGTGCCAGCAGCTTAGTCATCGGAGTGGGGGGCTCCTACGAGCAGTACTTC. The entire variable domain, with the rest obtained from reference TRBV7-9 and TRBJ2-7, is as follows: DTGVSQNPRHKITKRGQNVTFRCDPISEHNRLYWYRQTLGQGPEFLTYFQNEAQLEKSRLLSDRFSAERPKGSFSTLEIQRTEQGDSAMYLCASSLVIGVGGSYEQYFGPGTRLTVT.

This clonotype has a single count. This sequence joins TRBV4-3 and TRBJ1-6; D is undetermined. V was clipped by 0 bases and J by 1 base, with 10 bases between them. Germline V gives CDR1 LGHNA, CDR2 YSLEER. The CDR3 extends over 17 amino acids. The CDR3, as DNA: TGCGCCAGCAGCCAAGACTCTCCGGGGTCCTATAATTCACCCCTCCACTTT. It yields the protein CASSQDSPGSYNSPLHF.

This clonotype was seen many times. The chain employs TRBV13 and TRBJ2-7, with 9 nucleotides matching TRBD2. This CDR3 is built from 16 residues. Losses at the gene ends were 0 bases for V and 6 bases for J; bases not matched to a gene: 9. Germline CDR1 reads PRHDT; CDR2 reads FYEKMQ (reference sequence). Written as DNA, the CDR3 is TGTGCCAGCAGCTTAGGCCGTGCGGGAGGGCCCGGCGAGCAGTACTTC. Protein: CASSLGRAGGPGEQYF.

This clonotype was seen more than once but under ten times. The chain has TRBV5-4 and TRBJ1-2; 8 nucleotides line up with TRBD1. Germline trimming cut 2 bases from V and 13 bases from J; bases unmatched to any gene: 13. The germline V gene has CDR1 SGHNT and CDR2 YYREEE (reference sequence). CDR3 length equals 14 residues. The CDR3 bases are TGTGCCAGCAGCTTACAGGACAGGGTTTCAATCGGCACCTTC. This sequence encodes CASSLQDRVSIGTF.

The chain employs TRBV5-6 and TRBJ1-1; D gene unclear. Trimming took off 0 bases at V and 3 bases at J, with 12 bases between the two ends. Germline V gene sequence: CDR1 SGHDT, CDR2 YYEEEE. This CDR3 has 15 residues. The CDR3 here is CASSLVGRMHTEAFF. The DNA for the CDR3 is TGTGCCAGCAGCTTGGTGGGCAGAATGCACACTGAAGCTTTCTTT.

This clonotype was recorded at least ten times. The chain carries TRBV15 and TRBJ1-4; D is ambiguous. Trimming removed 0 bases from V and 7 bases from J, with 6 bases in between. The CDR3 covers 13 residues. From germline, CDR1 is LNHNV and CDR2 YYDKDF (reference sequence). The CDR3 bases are TGTGCCACCAGCAGAGATTTGGGTGAAAAACTGTTTTTT. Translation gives CATSRDLGEKLFF.

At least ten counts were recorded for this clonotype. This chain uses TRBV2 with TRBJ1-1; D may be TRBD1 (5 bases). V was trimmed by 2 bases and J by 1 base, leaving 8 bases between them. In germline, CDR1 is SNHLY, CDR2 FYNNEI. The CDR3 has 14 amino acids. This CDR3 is CASSETGGNTEAFF. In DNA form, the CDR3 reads TGTGCCAGCAGTGAAACAGGCGGGAACACTGAAGCTTTCTTT.

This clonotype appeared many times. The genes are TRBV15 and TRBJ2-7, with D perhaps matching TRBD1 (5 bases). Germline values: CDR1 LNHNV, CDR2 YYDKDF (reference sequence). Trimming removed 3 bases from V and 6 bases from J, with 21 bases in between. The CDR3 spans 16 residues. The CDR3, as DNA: TGTGCCACCAGCAGTTCGCGGACACACCCTCGAGCCGAGCAGTACTTC. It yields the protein CATSSSRTHPRAEQYF.

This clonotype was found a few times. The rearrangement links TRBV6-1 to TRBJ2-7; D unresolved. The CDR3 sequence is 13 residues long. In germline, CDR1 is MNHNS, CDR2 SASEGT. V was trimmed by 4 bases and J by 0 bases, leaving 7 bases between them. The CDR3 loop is CASSARSSYEQYF. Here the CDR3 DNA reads TGTGCCAGCAGTGCCCGGAGCTCCTACGAGCAGTACTTC.

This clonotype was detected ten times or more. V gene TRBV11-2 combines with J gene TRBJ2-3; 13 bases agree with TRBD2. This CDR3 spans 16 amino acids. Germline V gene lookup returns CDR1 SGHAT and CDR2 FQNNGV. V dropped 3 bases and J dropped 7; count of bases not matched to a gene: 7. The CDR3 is CASSLTGLAGWNTQYF. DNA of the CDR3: TGTGCCAGCAGCTTGACGGGACTAGCGGGATGGAATACGCAGTATTTT.

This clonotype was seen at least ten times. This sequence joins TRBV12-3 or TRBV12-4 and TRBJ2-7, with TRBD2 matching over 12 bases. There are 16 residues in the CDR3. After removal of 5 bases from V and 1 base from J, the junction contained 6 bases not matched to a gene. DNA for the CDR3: TGTGCCAGCAGTCGGACTAGCGGGACCCTTTCCTACGAGCAGTACTTC. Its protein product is CASSRTSGTLSYEQYF.

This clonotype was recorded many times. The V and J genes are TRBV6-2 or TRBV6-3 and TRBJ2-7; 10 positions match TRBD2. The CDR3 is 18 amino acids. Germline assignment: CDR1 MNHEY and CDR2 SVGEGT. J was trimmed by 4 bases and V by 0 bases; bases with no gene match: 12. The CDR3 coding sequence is TGTGCCAGCAGTTACTCGCCGACTAGCGGGCCCAATCGGTACGAGCAGTACTTC. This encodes CASSYSPTSGPNRYEQYF.